The next 23 T cell receptor beta chains were all read from a single sample in a study of post-analysis software for immune sequencing data. Unique molecular identifiers featured in each of the TCR beta cDNA libraries. TCRdb processed the PCR reads anew with MiXCR; each CDR3 protein has one entry. The repertoire holds hundreds of thousands of distinct CDR3 sequences, with 53% as singletons. The antigens for these receptors are not known. Study-level findings and limits: With TRBV5-6, TRBV5-1 and TRBV20-1 included, 4 to 6 TRBV segments were more frequent in patients than in controls.

The sample was blood. The receptors were gathered from a girl aged 10 to 17 with multiple sclerosis.

V and J are TRBV6-5 and TRBJ2-3; 9 positions match TRBD1. Germline CDR1 is MNHEY and CDR2 is SVGAGI. J gave up 5 bases and V 2 bases, and 11 bases lay outside the gene matches. The CDR3 length is 17 residues. The CDR3: CASSYVRTGGVKDTQYF. The CDR3 DNA sequence: TGTGCCAGCAGTTACGTTAGAACAGGGGGCGTGAAAGATACGCAGTATTTT.

The chain combines TRBV20-1 with TRBJ2-7, with D possibly TRBD1 on 6 matching bases. This CDR3 contains 14 residues. Germline-derived CDR1 and CDR2 are DFQATT and SNEGSKA (reference sequence). V lost 1 base and J 0 bases, leaving 10 bases between the germline ends. CDR3 sequence reads: CSARGQDYSYEQYF. The CDR3 nucleotides are TGCAGTGCTAGAGGACAGGATTACTCCTACGAGCAGTACTTC.

This chain connects TRBV12-3 or TRBV12-4 to TRBJ1-1; D is undetermined. There are 13 residues in the CDR3. Deletions cut 3 bases from V and 5 bases from J, with 10 bases between. CDR3 coding DNA: TGTGCCAGCAGTTTCTCGGTGGGGACTGAAGCTTTCTTT. Its protein is CASSFSVGTEAFF.

This clonotype was seen a few times. The chain links TRBV2 to TRBJ2-3; D uncertain. The CDR3 spans 14 residues. V was shortened by 5 bases and J by 5 bases, with 14 bases between the two germline ends. The germline CDR1 and CDR2 sequences are SNHLY and FYNNEI. Here the CDR3 reads CASSRPGPRDTQYF. CDR3 coding DNA: TGTGCCAGCAGTCGCCCGGGCCCCCGAGATACGCAGTATTTT.

Comment on this clonotype: The junction departs from germline at one end; a sequencing error may be responsible. V usage is TRBV7-7 and J usage is TRBJ2-7; 9 bases line up with TRBD1. The germline gives CDR1 SSHAT, CDR2 FNYEAQ (reference sequence). The CDR3 runs 17 residues. The CDR3 reads CASSDRVVGQGSDGQYF. CDR3 nucleotide sequence: TGTGCTAGCAGCGATAGGGTTGTCGGACAGGGGTCCGACGGGCAGTACTTC.

A few counts support this clonotype. The rearrangement uses TRBV6-5 and TRBJ2-5; 7 bases agree with TRBD1. V was clipped by 4 bases and J by 2 bases; unmatched bases: 10. Germline V CDR1 and CDR2: MNHEY, SVGAGI. The CDR3 is 16 amino acids. CDR3 region: CASSSRLGTEQETQYF. In nucleotides, the CDR3 is TGTGCCAGCAGTTCGCGACTGGGGACAGAACAAGAGACCCAGTACTTC.

This chain links TRBV5-1 with TRBJ2-1, with 12 bases lining up with TRBD2. Germline CDR1 SGHRS, CDR2 YFSETQ. V was clipped by 3 bases and J by 7 bases; unmatched bases: 2. The CDR3 length is 14 residues. CDR3 nucleotide sequence: TGCGCCAGCAGCTCCGGGACTAGCGGGAATGAGCAGTTCTTC. As protein: CASSSGTSGNEQFF.

The chain combines TRBV29-1 with TRBJ2-5, with D perhaps matching TRBD1 or TRBD2 (5 bases each). The J call may not be correct, given that the DNA end is closer to TRBJ2-7. The germline V gene encodes CDR1 SQVTM and CDR2 ANQGSEA. This CDR3 has 11 amino acids. The CDR3 region is CSVGGAYEQYF. CDR3 in DNA: TGCAGCGTTGGAGGGGCCTACGAGCAGTACTTC.

V gene TRBV6-1 combines with J gene TRBJ1-2, with a weak D call TRBD1 (6 bases). CDR1 MNHNS and CDR2 SASEGT come from the germline V gene. Trimming removed 5 bases from V and 0 bases from J, with 19 bases in between. This CDR3 has 17 residues. CDR3 loop: CASSRLQGNPSNYGYTF. CDR3 nucleotides: TGTGCCAGCAGTCGTCTACAGGGAAACCCTTCTAACTATGGCTACACCTTC.

V and J are TRBV2 and TRBJ1-1; 7 bases fit TRBD1. This CDR3 is built from 14 residues. With V trimmed by 5 bases and J by 5 bases, 8 bases remained unmatched. Germline assignment: CDR1 SNHLY and CDR2 FYNNEI. For the CDR3, the DNA is TGTGCCAGCAGTCTAAGACAGGGCAGGACTGAAGCTTTCTTT. Its protein product is CASSLRQGRTEAFF.

This chain uses TRBV6-1 with TRBJ1-2; D ambiguous. CDR3 length equals 15 residues. Looked up from germline, CDR1 is MNHNS and CDR2 is SASEGT. Trimming left V 2 bases short and J 5 bases short, with 15 bases between. CDR3 loop: CASSEIMVVKYGYTF. CDR3 in DNA: TGTGCCAGCAGTGAAATAATGGTAGTGAAGTATGGCTACACCTTC.

In the case of this clonotype: One end of the junction does not line up with germline, which may come from a read error. The rearrangement joins TRBV27 to TRBJ1-2; D gene unclear. Germline CDR1 and CDR2: MNHEY and SMNVEV (reference sequence). CDR3 length: 15 residues. The CDR3 sequence is CAGSLGGRSNYGYTF. The CDR3 bases are TGTGCCGGCAGTTTGGGTGGGCGTTCTAACTATGGCTACACCTTC.

This clonotype was detected a few times. The chain recombines TRBV12-3 or TRBV12-4 with TRBJ2-7; a possible D gene is TRBD2 (6 bases). With 4 bases removed from V and 0 bases from J, the gap between germline ends came to 10 bases. This CDR3 has 14 amino acids. This chain's CDR3 is CASSSWGGSYEQYF. The CDR3 nucleotides are TGTGCCAGCAGTTCGTGGGGAGGCTCCTACGAGCAGTACTTC.

This chain uses TRBV20-1 with TRBJ2-3; D might be TRBD2 (5 bases). The CDR3 spans 12 residues. V was clipped by 4 bases and J by 7 bases, with 12 bases between them. Per the germline V gene, CDR1 is DFQATT and CDR2 is SNEGSKA (reference sequence). The CDR3 loop reads CSAISSMYTQYF. As DNA, the CDR3 is TGCAGTGCTATCTCTAGCATGTATACGCAGTATTTT.

The chain combines TRBV10-3 with TRBJ2-3; 14 bases are shared with TRBD2. V lost 6 bases and J lost 14; bases outside the gene matches: 13. Germline CDR1 reads ENHRY; CDR2 reads SYGVKD. The length of the CDR3 is 15 residues. This CDR3 reads CAISPSLTSGRARYF. CDR3 DNA sequence: TGTGCCATCAGCCCCAGCCTGACTAGCGGGAGGGCCCGGTATTTT.

This clonotype came up a few times. This sequence joins TRBV12-3 or TRBV12-4 and TRBJ1-2; 8 nucleotides match TRBD1. The CDR3 has 13 amino acids. J gave up 7 bases and V 6 bases, and 7 bases lay outside the gene matches. Here the CDR3 DNA reads TGTGCCAGCAGCCTCACAGGGGGGTCTGGCTACACCTTC. It specifies CASSLTGGSGYTF.

The J gene is TRBJ2-5, the V gene TRBV6-5; tentatively, D is TRBD1 or TRBD2 (5 bases each). Trimming took 3 bases from V and 12 from J, leaving 17 bases between them. CDR3 length equals 13 residues. Germline-derived CDR1 and CDR2 are MNHEY and SVGAGI. The CDR3 is CASSYPGTPGEYF. CDR3 DNA: TGTGCCAGCAGTTATCCTGGGACGCCCGGAGAGTACTTC.

This chain connects TRBV3-1 to TRBJ2-1; TRBD1 is a possible D gene (6 bases). V was pared by 1 base and J by 5 bases, with 21 bases between. This CDR3 comprises 18 residues. Germline CDR1 and CDR2: LGHDT and YNNKEL (reference sequence). CDR3 sequence reads: CASSQGPRDTALNNEQFF. CDR3 coding DNA: TGTGCCAGCAGCCAAGGGCCCCGGGACACCGCATTGAACAATGAGCAGTTCTTC.

This chain connects TRBV7-3 to TRBJ2-3; 12 bases align to TRBD2. The germline CDR1 and CDR2 sequences are SGHTA and FQGTGA. There are 16 residues in the CDR3. V dropped 5 bases and J dropped 4; count of bases not matched to a gene: 7. The CDR3 sequence: CASSAKASGRADTQYF. The CDR3 DNA reads as TGTGCCAGCAGCGCAAAGGCTAGCGGGAGGGCAGATACGCAGTATTTT.

The chain employs TRBV14 and TRBJ1-1, with D perhaps matching TRBD1 (6 bases). Trimming shortened V by 6 bases and J by 3 bases, and 17 bases separated the two germline ends. Germline CDR1 and CDR2: SGHDN and FVKESK. This CDR3 is built from 15 residues. CDR3 in DNA: TGTGCCAGCAGTCAACGGGGGCTTTGGGACACTGAAGCTTTCTTT. It yields the protein CASSQRGLWDTEAFF.

At least ten counts were recorded for this clonotype. The V gene is TRBV20-1, the J gene TRBJ1-2; D is ambiguous. The V and J ends lost 0 bases and 0 bases respectively, with 5 bases between them. Germline loops: CDR1 DFQATT, CDR2 SNEGSKA (reference sequence). The CDR3 sequence is 13 residues long. CDR3 nucleotides: TGCAGTGCTAGAGAAATAACTAACTATGGCTACACCTTC. Encoded protein: CSAREITNYGYTF.

This clonotype was counted at least ten times. V is TRBV20-1 and J is TRBJ2-5; D not certain. This CDR3 region has 12 residues. Trimming pared 3 bases from V and 5 bases from J, leaving 10 bases between. Germline V CDR1 and CDR2: DFQATT, SNEGSKA (reference sequence). CDR3 bases: TGCAGTGCTAGGCCGGGTGGCGAGACCCAGTACTTC. This sequence encodes CSARPGGETQYF.

The chain is built from TRBV7-2 and TRBJ2-1, with D tentatively TRBD1 or TRBD2 (6 bases each). In germline, CDR1 is SGHTA, CDR2 FQGNSA. The CDR3 extends over 15 amino acids. The V and J ends lost 6 bases and 4 bases respectively, with 16 bases between them. CDR3 region: CASRSGASEYNEQFF. CDR3 DNA: TGTGCCAGCAGGTCAGGGGCTAGCGAGTACAATGAGCAGTTCTTC.